Shown below are 10 T cell receptor beta chains from a single sample sequenced in a study of CD8 T cells in ankylosing spondylitis. TCRdb recomputed calls from the 5' RACE reads with MiXCR, one row per CDR3 protein. The table includes 150,000 to 200,000 distinct CDR3 sequences, around 10% detected once. Sequences were obtained from blood, either unsorted or a sorted T cell fraction (not recorded which). These receptors were taken from a male donor with ankylosing spondylitis or in good health (not recorded which).

This chain connects TRBV11-2 to TRBJ1-6; a weak D match, TRBD1 (6 bases). The CDR3 has 15 amino acids. Trimming took 1 base from V and 7 from J, leaving 11 bases between them. The germline V gene has CDR1 SGHAT and CDR2 FQNNGV. The CDR3 is CASSLGQARNSPLHF. The CDR3 DNA reads TGTGCCAGCAGCTTAGGACAGGCTAGGAATTCACCCCTCCACTTT.

This clonotype came up many times. The genes are TRBV5-1 and TRBJ2-3; TRBD2 agrees at 8 bases. Germline-derived CDR1 and CDR2 are SGHRS and YFSETQ. The trim removed 0 bases at V and 4 bases at J, leaving 7 bases unmatched. This CDR3 is built from 16 residues. The CDR3 sequence: CASSLAGLERADTQYF. Written as DNA, the CDR3 is TGCGCCAGCAGCTTGGCGGGACTAGAACGAGCAGATACGCAGTATTTT.

This clonotype was found many times. The chain uses TRBV12-3 or TRBV12-4 and TRBJ1-2; 9 bases agree with TRBD1. This CDR3 has 15 amino acids. With 1 base clipped from V and 4 bases from J, the junction kept 4 bases outside the gene matches. The CDR3 DNA follows: TGTGCCAGCAGTTTAGGGGGACAGGGATTCTATGGCTACACCTTC. It is translated as CASSLGGQGFYGYTF.

This clonotype showed up just a few times. This chain links TRBV29-1 with TRBJ2-5, with a tentative D call TRBD1 (5 bases). CDR1 and CDR2 from the germline V gene are SQVTM and ANQGSEA. V dropped 8 bases and J dropped 4 bases, with 17 bases sitting between them. CDR3 length: 13 amino acids. CDR3 protein: CSSAQGYSETQYF. The CDR3 DNA reads TGCAGCTCAGCCCAGGGATATTCAGAGACCCAGTACTTC.

This clonotype was detected many times. This chain links TRBV11-2 with TRBJ2-5, with 8 bases identical to TRBD1. This CDR3 has 15 residues. Germline assignment: CDR1 SGHAT and CDR2 FQNNGV. V gave up 5 bases and J gave up 5 bases; unmatched junction bases: 10. The CDR3 nucleotides read TGTGCCAGCAGCCCGAATCCAGGGGGCGGGGAGACCCAGTACTTC. As protein: CASSPNPGGGETQYF.

This clonotype was seen ten or more times. CDR3 DNA: TGCGCCAGCAGCTTGGAGCTAGCGGCCTACGAGCAGTACTTC. Amino acid sequence: CASSLELAAYEQYF. This chain joins TRBV5-1 and TRBJ2-7, with 7 bases matching TRBD2. J gave up 2 bases and V 0 bases, and 2 bases lay outside the gene matches. Germline CDR1 and CDR2: SGHRS and YFSETQ. This CDR3 is 14 amino acids long. The whole variable domain, filled in from reference TRBV5-1 and TRBJ2-7, reads KAGVTQTPRYLIKTRGQQVTLSCSPISGHRSVSWYQQTPGQGLQFLFEYFSETQRNKGNFPGRFSGRQFSNSRSEMNVSTLELGDSALYLCASSLELAAYEQYFGPGTRLTVT.

This clonotype was seen ten or more times. This chain connects TRBV5-1 to TRBJ2-2; no definite D call. CDR3 length: 15 residues. CDR1 is SGHRS, CDR2 YFSETQ, per germline. V was cut by 0 bases and J by 2 bases, with 8 bases left in between. CDR3 sequence: CASSLALGNTGELFF. Written as DNA, the CDR3 is TGCGCCAGCAGCTTGGCCCTAGGAAACACCGGGGAGCTGTTTTTT.

At least ten counts were recorded for this clonotype. CDR3 protein: CASTSRLAGEWSTDTQYF. CDR3 nucleotide sequence: TGTGCCAGCACCTCTCGTTTAGCGGGGGAATGGAGCACAGATACGCAGTATTTT. V gene TRBV21-1 combines with J gene TRBJ2-3; TRBD2, the table's D call, lacks a check against the DNA. TRBV21-1 constitutes a pseudogene. CDR3 size: 18 residues.

This clonotype was detected many times. The CDR3 coding sequence is TGTGCCAGCAGTGGACTAGCGGGAGGCCCGGAGGAAGTGAAAGGTGAGCAGTTCTTC. Encoded protein: CASSGLAGGPEEVKGEQFF. The chain employs TRBV12-3 or TRBV12-4 and TRBJ2-1; TRBD2 matches at 14 bases. The CDR3 is 19 residues long. The V gene end was trimmed by 5 bases and the J gene end by 9 bases; junction bases not matched to a gene: 18.

V gene TRBV7-2 combines with J gene TRBJ2-3; a weak D match, TRBD2 (6 bases). This CDR3 has 15 amino acids. Between the trimmed V and J ends, which lost 2 bases and 2 bases, there was a span of 11 bases. Germline V gene data show CDR1 as SGHTA and CDR2 as FQGNSA. The CDR3 region has the DNA TGTGCCAGCAGCTTAAGGGTAGCGGCCACAGATACGCAGTATTTT. This codes for CASSLRVAATDTQYF.